The 23 T cell receptor beta chains below were found in one sample sequenced in a study of follicular helper T cells after annual influenza vaccination. Specified time point: 2013-2014 season, 7 days after vaccination. TCRdb's table, derived via immunoSEQ multiplex PCR, lists solely in-frame clones and lacks some. The table has 9,000 or so clones, 75% to 85% seen once. Source: CXCR5+ CD38- circulating T follicular helper cells from blood, taken 7 days after influenza vaccination. As for subset: circulating Tfh, non-naive CD4+CXCR5+PD-1+ (ICOS+CD38+ or ICOS-CD38-). The source of these receptors is an adult who received the influenza vaccine.

This clone was seen once. V gene TRBV10-2 combines with J gene TRBJ2-1; 16 positions agree with TRBD2. The V gene's germline CDR1 is WSHSY and CDR2 SAAADI. This CDR3 contains 16 residues. V was clipped by 7 bases and J by 6 bases; unmatched bases: 6. The CDR3 region is CASNTGTSGRANEQFF. The CDR3 bases are TGCGCCAGCAATACCGGGACTAGCGGGAGGGCCAATGAGCAGTTCTTC.

The V and J genes are TRBV7-8 and TRBJ2-3; 12 nucleotides line up with TRBD1. V gave up 8 bases and J gave up 6 bases; unmatched junction bases: 3. The CDR3 spans 13 residues. From germline, CDR1 is SGHVS and CDR2 FQNEAQ. For the CDR3, the DNA is TGTGCCAGCCGGGACAGGGGGCCGGATACGCAGTATTTT. Protein sequence: CASRDRGPDTQYF.

The J gene is TRBJ1-5, the V gene TRBV5-4; D is ambiguous. The CDR3 totals 14 residues. Germline lookup yields CDR1 SGHNT and CDR2 YYREEE (reference sequence). Trimming took 4 bases from V and 3 from J, leaving 11 bases between them. CDR3 in amino acids: CASSPDTYNQPQHF. The DNA of the CDR3 is TGTGCCAGCAGCCCTGACACTTACAATCAGCCCCAGCATTTT.

The genes are TRBV7-9 and TRBJ2-5, with D tentatively TRBD2 (6 bases). Trimming left V 5 bases short and J 1 base short, with 17 bases between. Germline V gives CDR1 SEHNR, CDR2 FQNEAQ (reference sequence). The CDR3 sequence is 16 residues long. This chain's CDR3 is CASSPRGLSPQETQYF. For the CDR3, the DNA is TGTGCCAGCAGCCCACGGGGGTTGAGTCCCCAAGAGACCCAGTACTTC.

This sequence joins TRBV5-4 and TRBJ2-7; 9 nucleotides align to TRBD1. After removal of 4 bases from V and 2 bases from J, the junction contained 4 bases not matched to a gene. Germline values: CDR1 SGHNT, CDR2 YYREEE (reference sequence). The CDR3 sequence is 14 residues long. CDR3 in amino acids: CASSPTGGPYEQYF. CDR3 bases: TGTGCCAGCAGCCCTACAGGGGGCCCCTACGAGCAGTACTTC.

This chain links TRBV6-5 with TRBJ1-3; no clear D gene. Trimming pared 4 bases from V and 4 bases from J, leaving 8 bases between. The CDR3 runs to 13 residues. The V gene's germline CDR1 is MNHEY and CDR2 SVGAGI. Here the CDR3 reads CASSSGPGNTIYF. The CDR3 DNA reads TGTGCCAGCAGTTCCGGACCCGGAAACACCATATATTTT.

In this sample, this clone turned up once. V usage is TRBV2 and J usage is TRBJ1-2, with 9 bases matching TRBD1. The CDR3 totals 13 residues. Germline lookup yields CDR1 SNHLY and CDR2 FYNNEI. After removal of 6 bases from V and 6 bases from J, the junction contained 5 bases not matched to a gene. DNA for the CDR3: TGTGCCAGCAGCCAGGGACAGGGAGATGGCTACACCTTC. Its translation is CASSQGQGDGYTF.

J is TRBJ1-5 and V is TRBV28, with D uncertain. Trimming removed 8 bases from V and 0 bases from J, with 5 bases in between. Germline V gene data show CDR1 as MDHEN and CDR2 as SYDVKM. This CDR3 contains 12 residues. CDR3 region: CASVRSNQPQHF. The CDR3 nucleotides read TGTGCCAGCGTGCGTAGCAATCAGCCCCAGCATTTT.

This clone was detected only a few times. For the CDR3, the DNA is TGCGCCAGCAGCGGACAGGGTGTTTTAACTGAAGCTTTCTTT. Translated, it gives CASSGQGVLTEAFF. This chain connects TRBV5-1 to TRBJ1-1, with 8 bases matching TRBD1. After removal of 4 bases from V and 5 bases from J, the junction contained 7 bases not matched to a gene. This CDR3 region has 14 residues. From germline, CDR1 is SGHRS and CDR2 YFSETQ.

The rearrangement links TRBV14 to TRBJ2-5; 7 bases fit TRBD1. Trimming at V came to 4 bases and at J to 3 bases, leaving 11 bases not matched to a gene. The length of the CDR3 is 16 residues. Germline assignment: CDR1 SGHDN and CDR2 FVKESK. CDR3 nucleotides: TGTGCCAGCAGCCGAATTACGGGACAGCCAAAAGAGACCCAGTACTTC. Protein sequence: CASSRITGQPKETQYF.

This rearrangement joins TRBV6-5 to TRBJ1-1; D uncertain. The ends were cut back, 5 bases at V and 1 base at J, with 8 bases in the middle. This CDR3 has 13 residues. CDR1 and CDR2 (germline): MNHEY, SVGAGI. The CDR3 loop reads CASSTQRNTEAFF. DNA for the CDR3: TGTGCCAGCAGTACTCAGAGGAACACTGAAGCTTTCTTT.

The chain is built from TRBV27 and TRBJ2-2; perhaps TRBD2 as D (5 bases). Germline V lookup: CDR1 MNHEY, CDR2 SMNVEV (reference sequence). With 6 bases removed from V and 7 bases from J, the gap between germline ends came to 18 bases. This CDR3 comprises 15 residues. CDR3 nucleotide sequence: TGTGCCAGCAGGCCTCAACTTTATCGGGGCGGGGAGCTGTTTTTT. Translating it yields CASRPQLYRGGELFF.

The chain uses TRBV5-6 and TRBJ2-2; D gene unclear. V gave up 3 bases and J gave up 4 bases, with 7 bases separating them. CDR1 and CDR2 (germline): SGHDT, YYEEEE. The CDR3 extends over 13 amino acids. The CDR3 bases are TGTGCCAGCAGCTCTCAACTCACCGGGGAGCTGTTTTTT. The encoded protein is CASSSQLTGELFF.

This chain links TRBV2 with TRBJ2-7; possible D gene TRBD1, 6 bases. V was cut by 6 bases and J by 3 bases, with 9 bases left in between. From germline, CDR1 is SNHLY and CDR2 FYNNEI. The CDR3 runs 12 residues. The CDR3 DNA follows: TGTGCCAGCAGGCTGGACAGCTACGAGCAGTACTTC. Translated: CASRLDSYEQYF.

The count of this clone is one. The rearrangement joins TRBV19 to TRBJ2-7, with 9 bases that match TRBD1. This CDR3 contains 15 residues. After removal of 2 bases from V and 5 bases from J, the junction contained 7 bases not matched to a gene. The V gene's germline CDR1 is LNHDA and CDR2 SQIVND (reference sequence). CDR3 loop: CASSISGTGRHEQYF. For the CDR3, the DNA is TGTGCCAGTAGTATATCCGGGACAGGGAGGCACGAGCAGTACTTC.

Only a few counts were recorded for this clone. The gene calls are TRBV30 and TRBJ2-3; TRBD1 agrees at 9 bases. J was trimmed by 3 bases and V by 2 bases; bases with no gene match: 6. CDR1 is GTSNPN and CDR2 is SVGIG in the germline V gene (reference sequence). This CDR3 spans 15 amino acids. This chain's CDR3 is CAWSSPTGGTDTQYF. The CDR3, as DNA: TGTGCCTGGAGTTCCCCGACAGGGGGAACAGATACGCAGTATTTT.

J is TRBJ2-7 and V is TRBV15; 11 bases align to TRBD2. The V segment lost 1 base and the J segment 2 bases; nucleotides outside the gene matches: 4. Germline loops: CDR1 LNHNV, CDR2 YYDKDF (reference sequence). This CDR3 contains 16 residues. The CDR3, as DNA: TGTGCCACCAGCAGAGGGGGACTAGCGGAGACCTACGAGCAGTACTTC. This gives the protein CATSRGGLAETYEQYF. The entire variable domain, with the rest obtained from reference TRBV15 and TRBJ2-7, is as follows: DAMVIQNPRYQVTQFGKPVTLSCSQTLNHNVMYWYQQKSSQAPKLLFHYYDKDFNNEADTPDNFQSRRPNTSFCFLDIRSPGLGDTAMYLCATSRGGLAETYEQYFGPGTRLTVT.

The count of this clone is one. V and J are TRBV4-1 and TRBJ2-1, with unresolved D. The CDR3 has 13 residues. Germline V lookup: CDR1 MGHRA, CDR2 YSYEKL. Trimming cost V 0 bases and J 7 bases, with 7 bases left between them. CDR3 sequence: CASSQDFGNEQFF. The CDR3 DNA is TGCGCCAGCAGCCAAGATTTTGGGAATGAGCAGTTCTTC.

This rearrangement joins TRBV18 to TRBJ1-1; TRBD1 is a possible D gene (6 bases). Per the germline V gene, CDR1 is KGHSH and CDR2 is LQKENI. The CDR3 contains 14 residues. Trimming left V 1 base short and J 11 bases short, with 17 bases between. Here the CDR3 reads CASSPQRTAGEAFF. CDR3 DNA sequence: TGTGCCAGCTCACCACAACGGACAGCTGGGGAGGCTTTCTTT. The variable domain in full, with the rest retrieved from reference TRBV18 and TRBJ1-1, is NAGVMQNPRHLVRRRGQEARLRCSPMKGHSHVYWYRQLPEEGLKFMVYLQKENIIDESGMPKERFSAEFPKEGPSILRIQQVVRGDSAAYFCASSPQRTAGEAFFGQGTRLTVV.

The chain employs TRBV2 and TRBJ1-2; the match to TRBD1 covers 7 bases. Per the germline V gene, CDR1 is SNHLY and CDR2 is FYNNEI. With 7 bases clipped from V and 3 bases from J, the junction kept 8 bases outside the gene matches. This CDR3 is 14 amino acids long. The CDR3 sequence is CASKLRTGDYGYTF. The CDR3 coding sequence is TGTGCCAGCAAACTTAGGACAGGCGACTATGGCTACACCTTC.

The chain recombines TRBV28 with TRBJ2-6; no reliable D call. The CDR3 is made up of 17 amino acids. Per the germline V gene, CDR1 is MDHEN and CDR2 is SYDVKM. The V end lost 9 bases, the J end lost 0 bases, and 18 bases lay between the germline ends. The CDR3 sequence is CASRAAGSLSGANVLTF. DNA for the CDR3: TGTGCCAGTCGCGCGGCAGGCTCCCTCTCTGGGGCCAACGTCCTGACTTTC. The full variable domain, with the rest looked up from reference TRBV28 and TRBJ2-6, is DVKVTQSSRYLVKRTGEKVFLECVQDMDHENMFWYRQDPGLGLRLIYFSYDVKMKEKGDIPEGYSVSREKKERFSLILESASTNQTSMYLCASRAAGSLSGANVLTFGAGSRLTVL.

The chain combines TRBV29-1 with TRBJ2-7, with D perhaps matching TRBD2 (6 bases). V was clipped by 2 bases and J by 6 bases, with 14 bases between them. This CDR3 spans 13 amino acids. Germline-derived CDR1 and CDR2 are SQVTM and ANQGSEA. DNA for the CDR3: TGCAGCGTTGAAAAACTAGCTAAGGGCGAGCAGTACTTC. Amino acids: CSVEKLAKGEQYF.

The rearrangement uses TRBV30 and TRBJ2-7; TRBD1 agrees at 10 bases. Germline values: CDR1 GTSNPN, CDR2 SVGIG (reference sequence). Trimming removed 2 bases from V and 4 bases from J; junction bases left unmatched: 5. The length of the CDR3 is 14 residues. In nucleotides, the CDR3 is TGTGCCTGGAGTCTGACAGGGGGCAGATACGAGCAGTACTTC. Encoded protein: CAWSLTGGRYEQYF.